The text below deals with one T cell receptor beta chain. Its antigen is unidentified. CD4+ T cells specific for antigen were expanded with viral peptide pools by the ViraFEST assay before sequencing. It was after approximately 11 days of culture that CD4+ T cells were isolated. In the vaccine recipients, nucleocapsid antibodies were negative and there was no prior SARS-CoV-2 infection. Half-medium changes using IL-2 medium occurred on days 3 and 7. The data derive from a study of vaccination effects on CD4 cells after COVID-19. Sequenced by immunoSEQ multiplex PCR; TCRdb stores in-frame clones only, minus some. Counted here are about 48,000 clones, nearly 80% occurring once; the ten biggest clones make up 6%. Study outcomes and limitations: Pronounced clonal contraction occurred in clones induced by infection and by vaccine late after vaccination. Early post-infection timepoints were missing from the study, which also had few convalescent patients.

With V trimmed by 4 bases and J by 4 bases, 9 bases remained unmatched. Germline CDR1 and CDR2: MGHRA and YSYEKL. The CDR3 covers 16 residues. This chain links TRBV4-1 with TRBJ2-3; TRBD2 matches 9 bases. Sequenced here: CD4+ T cells from PBMCs cultured with HCoV-OC43 spike peptides, sampled before COVID-19 vaccination. Indicated subset: HCoV-OC43 spike overlapping peptide pool stimulation. The clonotype was recovered from a human donor who received a COVID-19 vaccine. For the CDR3, the DNA is TGCGCCAGCAGCCCCATTCCTAGCGGGGCCCCAGATACGCAGTATTTT. It specifies CASSPIPSGAPDTQYF.